The clone carrying this TCR beta chain has only a few counts. What it recognizes is unknown. Using 32 V and 13 J primers, multiplex PCR amplified TCR beta CDR3. TCRdb independently ran MiXCR on the multiplex PCR reads; one entry per CDR3 protein. The sample yields some 21,000 distinct CDR3 sequences, around 30% seen once. The template consisted of bulk tumor genomic DNA, with about 640 ng used per sample. Each primary tumor yielded several biopsies, collected far apart from one another at surgery. The patients were newly diagnosed with non-small cell lung cancer, had not been treated, and had curative surgery. This sample stems from a study of immune heterogeneity within non-small cell lung tumors. The study's findings and limits: Recurrence of the same dominant CDR3 beta clonotypes was seen across tumor sites within a patient, and site-unique high-frequency clones were present alongside them.

The germline CDR1 and CDR2 sequences are DFQATT and SNEGSKA (reference sequence). The V end lost 1 base, the J end lost 1 base, and 4 bases lay between the germline ends. CDR3 length equals 12 residues. Sequenced: lung tumor tissue. This sequence joins TRBV20-1 and TRBJ1-1, with D unresolved. This TCR came from a man aged 35 to 55 with non-small cell lung cancer. CDR3 DNA sequence: TGCAGTGCTAGAGTCACGAACACTGAAGCTTTCTTT. This sequence encodes CSARVTNTEAFF.